This T cell receptor beta chain came from a study of T cells in Graves' hyperthyroidism and ophthalmopathy. CDR1 and CDR2 (germline): SNHLY, FYNNEI. This CDR3 has 13 amino acids. Trimming took 8 bases from V and 7 from J; bases not matched to a gene: 4. Graves' hyperthyroidism is called stable when ophthalmopathy does not progress within 18 months. Diagnoses rested on clinical symptoms, serum thyroxine and TRAb, thyroid ultrasound and orbital computed tomography. Amplified regions were TCR beta CDR3 sequences from RNA transcripts. In the first-round RT-PCR of the TCR CDR3, the HTBI primer set was used. TCRdb recomputed calls from the multiplex PCR reads with MiXCR, one row per CDR3 protein. The sample includes over 700,000 distinct CDR3 sequences, around 39% seen only once; the top ten take over 8%. This clonotype was counted at least ten times.

Source material: blood. This sequence joins TRBV2 and TRBJ1-6; 8 bases map to TRBD1. This TCR derives from a man between 18 and 29 years old with Graves' hyperthyroidism. Written as DNA, the CDR3 is TGTGCCAGCCGGGACAGGAACAATTCACCCCTCCACTTT. Protein product: CASRDRNNSPLHF. The full variable domain, its missing parts supplied by reference TRBV2 and TRBJ1-6, is EPEVTQTPSHQVTQMGQEVILRCVPISNHLYFYWYRQILGQKVEFLVSFYNNEISEKSEIFDDQFSVERPDGSNFTLKIRSTKLEDSAMYFCASRDRNNSPLHFGNGTRLTVT.